This T cell receptor (beta chain) was identified in a study of graft-versus-host responses after intestinal transplantation. In this sample, this clone turned up once. Germline values: CDR1 MDHEN, CDR2 SYDVKM. This CDR3 comprises 13 residues. V lost 8 bases, J lost 8 bases, and 16 bases lay in between. Sequencing used immunoSEQ multiplex PCR; TCRdb keeps in-frame clones, though not all of them. This sample yields roughly 70,000 clones, of which 80% to 95% are seen a single time; 6.5% to 8.5% belongs to the top ten. This sequence joins TRBV28 and TRBJ2-1, with D perhaps TRBD2 (5 bases). The source material was bone marrow, sampled 700 to 850 days after intestinal transplantation. This TCR derives from a human patient who received an intestinal transplant, so some T cells may come from the graft donor. Here the CDR3 reads CASAGGSVDEQFF. As DNA, the CDR3 is TGTGCCAGCGCCGGAGGTTCTGTAGATGAGCAGTTCTTC.